This is a list of T cell receptor beta chains from one sample in a study of read filtering for tumor transcriptome and immune sequencing. TCRdb re-called the reads with MiXCR, one entry per CDR3 protein. The sample carries fewer than 50,000 distinct CDR3 sequences, approximately 14% recorded once. Sequenced sample: a population of CD138-negative cells sorted from bone marrow. These receptors all stem from a donor at least 40 years old with multiple myeloma. Each CDR3 is given with its conserved first and last residue. The D gene is left open where the match is weak. Rows may omit the clone size; those that give it use once, few, many or a size class.

D gene: -; clone size: many; J gene: TRBJ2-3; V gene: TRBV7-9; CDR3 protein: CASSFPTDGPFVDTQYF; CDR3 DNA: TGTGCCAGCAGCTTCCCCACCGACGGACCGTTCGTAGATACGCAGTATTTT
D gene: -; clone size: many; J gene: TRBJ2-1; V gene: TRBV13; CDR3 protein: CASSMVDRGERESPYEQFF; CDR3 DNA: TGTGCCAGCAGCATGGTAGACAGGGGGGAGCGGGAGTCCCCTTATGAGCAGTTCTTC
D gene: TRBD2; clone size: many; J gene: TRBJ2-2; V gene: TRBV7-2; CDR3 protein: CASRSIRLAGVAGELFF; CDR3 DNA: TGTGCCAGCCGCTCAATTCGGCTAGCGGGAGTTGCCGGGGAGCTGTTTTTT
D gene: TRBD2; clone size: few; J gene: TRBJ2-3; V gene: TRBV28; CDR3 protein: CASRGRDPSTGDTQYF; CDR3 DNA: TGTGCCAGCAGAGGGAGGGACCCCTCAACTGGAGATACGCAGTATTTT
D gene: -; clone size: many; J gene: TRBJ2-1; V gene: TRBV14; CDR3 protein: CASSQVGEQFF; CDR3 DNA: TGTGCCAGCAGCCAAGTGGGCGAGCAGTTCTTC
D gene: -; clone size: many; J gene: TRBJ2-3; V gene: TRBV7-2; CDR3 protein: CASSLSRTDTQYF; CDR3 DNA: TGTGCCAGCAGCCTCTCCCGGACAGATACGCAGTATTTT
D gene: TRBD2; clone size: -; J gene: TRBJ2-5; V gene: TRBV7-6; CDR3 protein: CASSIGSGGQESQYF; CDR3 DNA: TGTGCCAGCAGCATAGGTAGCGGGGGGCAAGAGTCCCAGTACTTC
D gene: -; clone size: -; J gene: TRBJ2-3; V gene: TRBV29-1; CDR3 protein: CSVGIAGTDTQYF; CDR3 DNA: TGCAGCGTGGGAATAGCGGGCACAGATACGCAGTATTTT
D gene: TRBD1; clone size: many; J gene: TRBJ2-5; V gene: TRBV6-1; CDR3 protein: CASTTGGGGSETQYF; CDR3 DNA: TGTGCCAGCACCACAGGGGGCGGCGGTTCAGAGACCCAGTACTTC
D gene: TRBD1; clone size: medium-sized; J gene: TRBJ1-4; V gene: TRBV29-1; CDR3 protein: CSAAGQGSEKLFF; CDR3 DNA: TGCAGCGCCGCGGGACAGGGAAGTGAAAAACTGTTTTTT
D gene: -; clone size: many; J gene: TRBJ2-1; V gene: TRBV7-2; CDR3 protein: CASSLGGDPSYNEQFF; CDR3 DNA: TGTGCCAGCAGCTTAGGAGGGGACCCCTCCTACAATGAGCAGTTCTTC
D gene: -; clone size: many; J gene: TRBJ2-3; V gene: TRBV29-1; CDR3 protein: CSVALWGGTDTQYF; CDR3 DNA: TGCAGCGTTGCCCTTTGGGGGGGCACAGATACGCAGTATTTT
D gene: -; clone size: many; J gene: TRBJ2-7; V gene: TRBV6-5; CDR3 protein: CATSGTHEQYF; CDR3 DNA: TGTGCCACCTCTGGGACGCACGAGCAGTACTTC
D gene: TRBD2; clone size: many; J gene: TRBJ2-1; V gene: TRBV27; CDR3 protein: CASRTSGRVGGNEQFF; CDR3 DNA: TGTGCCAGCAGGACTAGCGGGAGGGTAGGGGGTAATGAGCAGTTCTTC
D gene: -; clone size: many; J gene: TRBJ2-3; V gene: TRBV7-6; CDR3 protein: CASSLQGLSTDTQYF; CDR3 DNA: TGTGCCAGCAGCTTACAGGGGCTAAGCACAGATACGCAGTATTTT
D gene: TRBD2; clone size: many; J gene: TRBJ2-1; V gene: TRBV5-1; CDR3 protein: CASSQGTSGRANEQFF; CDR3 DNA: TGCGCCAGCAGCCAGGGGACTAGCGGGAGGGCCAATGAGCAGTTCTTC
D gene: -; clone size: many; J gene: TRBJ1-2; V gene: TRBV19; CDR3 protein: CASSMGPRDYGYTF; CDR3 DNA: TGTGCCAGTAGTATGGGACCGAGGGACTATGGCTACACCTTC
D gene: TRBD2; clone size: many; J gene: TRBJ2-7; V gene: TRBV7-2; CDR3 protein: CASSARSGSSYEQYF; CDR3 DNA: TGTGCCAGCAGCGCCCGTAGCGGGAGCTCCTACGAGCAGTACTTC
D gene: -; clone size: many; J gene: TRBJ2-5; V gene: TRBV30; CDR3 protein: CAWSPSAGQLSETQYF; CDR3 DNA: TGTGCCTGGAGTCCCAGCGCGGGACAGCTATCCGAGACCCAGTACTTC
D gene: TRBD1; clone size: -; J gene: TRBJ2-7; V gene: TRBV20-1; CDR3 protein: CSARAGTGAHEQYF; CDR3 DNA: TGCAGTGCTAGAGCCGGGACAGGGGCCCACGAGCAGTACTTC
D gene: -; clone size: -; J gene: TRBJ1-6; V gene: TRBV29-1; CDR3 protein: CSVEDRRDYYNSPLHF; CDR3 DNA: TGCAGCGTTGAAGATCGCAGGGACTACTATAATTCACCCCTCCACTTT
D gene: -; clone size: few; J gene: TRBJ2-2; V gene: TRBV2; CDR3 protein: CASSGGTIPDTGELFF; CDR3 DNA: TGTGCCAGCAGTGGAGGAACTATACCGGACACCGGGGAGCTGTTTTTT
D gene: TRBD1; clone size: few; J gene: TRBJ2-5; V gene: TRBV2; CDR3 protein: CASSEPTGRQETQYF; CDR3 DNA: TGTGCCAGCAGTGAGCCGACAGGGCGCCAAGAGACCCAGTACTTC
D gene: -; clone size: medium-sized; J gene: TRBJ1-1; V gene: TRBV20-1; CDR3 protein: CSSRVGNTEAFF; CDR3 DNA: TGCAGTAGCCGGGTAGGGAACACTGAAGCTTTCTTT
D gene: -; clone size: many; J gene: TRBJ1-1; V gene: TRBV7-2; CDR3 protein: CASSLGGAMNTEAFF; CDR3 DNA: TGTGCCAGCAGCTTAGGGGGGGCGATGAACACTGAAGCTTTCTTT
D gene: -; clone size: many; J gene: TRBJ2-1; V gene: TRBV19; CDR3 protein: CASSINGRPNEQFF; CDR3 DNA: TGTGCCAGTAGTATAAACGGCAGGCCCAATGAGCAGTTCTTC